This T cell receptor (beta chain) was sequenced in a study of blood T cell repertoires in COVID-19. Study-wide context: The study drew acute and convalescent COVID-19 samples from the United States, Italy and Spain.

Germline CDR1 is SQVTM and CDR2 is ANQGSEA. The ends were cut back, 5 bases at V and 8 bases at J, with 15 bases in the middle. The CDR3 contains 12 residues. Methods used by the authors: It was from reference gene primer amplification that nucleated cell counts were estimated. The repertoire was sequenced with immunoSEQ multiplex PCR; TCRdb's copy has only in-frame clones and lacks some. V and J calls plus clone size are reproduced from that table; the DNA served to infer D and trimming. The data show around 230,000 clones, approximately 82% seen once. There are a few counts of this clone. The V call is TRBV29-1, the J call TRBJ1-2; D is uncertain. This sequence was found in a woman aged 70-85 years with active or convalescent COVID-19. Sequencing was done on a sample of peripheral blood. The CDR3 nucleotides read TGCAGCGTTCAAGGACTGCCCTACGGCTACACCTTC. Its translation: CSVQGLPYGYTF.